The TCR beta chain described here comes from a study of blood T cell repertoires in COVID-19. Study summary: The United States, Italy and Spain were the sources of the acute and convalescent COVID-19 samples. T cells, B-cell-depleted T cells, or PBMCs supplied cDNA or gDNA.

TCRdb's copy holds only in-frame clones and misses some; the assay was immunoSEQ multiplex PCR. Among hundreds of thousands of clones listed, 80% to 90% were seen once. This CDR3 has 15 residues. V was cut by 0 bases and J by 6 bases, with 9 bases left in between. Germline assignment: CDR1 LNHNV and CDR2 YYDKDF (reference sequence). The chain employs TRBV15 and TRBJ1-6, with D unclear. This TCR came from a woman aged 45-60 years with COVID-19, enrolled during active disease. Sequenced material: peripheral blood. CDR3 sequence: CATSRDAVFNSPLHF. The CDR3 DNA is TGTGCCACCAGCAGAGATGCGGTATTTAATTCACCCCTCCACTTT.